The 14 T cell receptor beta chains presented below share a single source sample, sequenced in a study of tissue T cells after allogeneic stem cell transplantation. TCRdb keeps only in-frame clones here, not all; method: immunoSEQ multiplex PCR. Seen here are about 6,300 clones, just under 70% observed once, and the top ten hold roughly 7.5%. The specimen comprised tissue from the rectum, sampled at autopsy. The receptor source for this set is a woman aged 18-55 years with breast cancer.

The rearrangement joins TRBV5-6 to TRBJ2-5, with TRBD2 identical over 9 bases. This CDR3 has 15 residues. The V segment lost 2 bases and the J segment 4 bases; nucleotides outside the gene matches: 6. CDR1 is SGHDT, CDR2 YYEEEE, per germline. The CDR3 here is CASSFPRGGRETQYF. CDR3 nucleotide sequence: TGTGCCAGCAGCTTTCCGCGGGGGGGCCGAGAGACCCAGTACTTC.

The J gene is TRBJ2-3, the V gene TRBV6-5, with 11 bases matching TRBD2. Germline CDR1 reads MNHEY; CDR2 reads SVGAGI. Losses at the gene ends were 6 bases for V and 5 bases for J; bases not matched to a gene: 4. This CDR3 is 14 amino acids long. CDR3 DNA: TGTGCCAGCAGCATTAGCGGGGGGGAAGATACGCAGTATTTT. Translating gives CASSISGGEDTQYF.

The sample holds a few counts of this clone. J is TRBJ2-3 and V is TRBV20-1, with a tentative D call TRBD2 (6 bases). Trimming left V 3 bases short and J 4 bases short, with 17 bases between. This CDR3 is 15 amino acids long. The V gene's germline CDR1 is DFQATT and CDR2 SNEGSKA (reference sequence). The CDR3 DNA reads TGCAGTGCTAGTCACCGGGTGGGGGAGGCAGATACGCAGTATTTT. Protein product: CSASHRVGEADTQYF.

The rearrangement joins TRBV9 to TRBJ2-2, with 7 bases matching TRBD1. The germline V gene encodes CDR1 SGDLS and CDR2 YYNGEE. The CDR3 extends over 15 amino acids. V lost 2 bases to trimming and J lost 7 bases; unmatched junction nucleotides: 8. CDR3 sequence: CASSVWTGADGELFF. CDR3 bases: TGTGCCAGCAGCGTGTGGACAGGCGCTGACGGGGAGCTGTTTTTT.

This chain joins TRBV5-1 and TRBJ2-3, with unresolved D. The CDR3 runs 14 residues. V was clipped by 4 bases and J by 1 base, with 10 bases between them. The germline CDR1 and CDR2 sequences are SGHRS and YFSETQ. Here the CDR3 DNA reads TGCGCCAGCAGCCCCCTCGGGCGCACAGATACGCAGTATTTT. Amino acid sequence: CASSPLGRTDTQYF.

The chain's CDR3 is CAWSWGTGEETQYF. The CDR3 region has the DNA TGTGCCTGGAGTTGGGGGACAGGGGAAGAGACCCAGTACTTC. The chain combines TRBV30 with TRBJ2-5; 10 bases fit TRBD1. The CDR3 totals 14 residues. Germline trimming cut 2 bases from V and 3 bases from J; bases unmatched to any gene: 3. Germline V lookup: CDR1 GTSNPN, CDR2 SVGIG (reference sequence).

This clone was counted a few times. The chain uses TRBV5-5 and TRBJ1-4; D not resolved. The CDR3 length is 14 residues. Germline V gene lookup returns CDR1 SGHKS and CDR2 YYEKEE (reference sequence). Trimming pared 0 bases from V and 8 bases from J, leaving 11 bases between. This CDR3 reads CASSLVGTREKLFF. DNA for the CDR3: TGTGCCAGCAGCTTGGTGGGCACGCGGGAAAAACTGTTTTTT. Full variable domain (outside the CDR3, taken from reference TRBV5-5 and TRBJ1-4): DAGVTQSPTHLIKTRGQQVTLRCSPISGHKSVSWYQQVLGQGPQFIFQYYEKEERGRGNFPDRFSARQFPNYSSELNVNALLLGDSALYLCASSLVGTREKLFFGSGTQLSVL.

This chain's CDR3 is CASRPISTDTQYF. The CDR3 region has the DNA TGTGCCAGCAGGCCAATTAGCACAGATACGCAGTATTTT. The chain carries TRBV6-5 and TRBJ2-3; no definite D call. The germline V gene encodes CDR1 MNHEY and CDR2 SVGAGI. The CDR3 extends over 13 amino acids. V was shortened by 6 bases and J by 0 bases, with 7 bases between the two germline ends.

This sequence joins TRBV15 and TRBJ2-3, with D possibly being TRBD2 (5 bases). CDR1 and CDR2 (germline): LNHNV, YYDKDF (reference sequence). Trimming took 5 bases from V and 0 from J, leaving 12 bases between them. The CDR3 is 15 residues long. The DNA of the CDR3 is TGTGCCACCAGCTCTGGGGAGCGTAGCACAGATACGCAGTATTTT. Amino acid sequence: CATSSGERSTDTQYF.

The V call is TRBV5-6, the J call TRBJ1-4; 9 positions agree with TRBD1. Looked up from germline, CDR1 is SGHDT and CDR2 is YYEEEE. J lost 2 bases, V lost 4 bases, and 6 bases had no gene match. The CDR3 length is 16 residues. The DNA of the CDR3 is TGTGCCAGCAGCCATGGACAGGGGTGGACTAATGAAAAACTGTTTTTT. Amino acids: CASSHGQGWTNEKLFF.

The genes are TRBV7-5 and TRBJ1-4. TRBV7-5 is a pseudogene locus. There are 17 residues in the CDR3. The CDR3 reads CVRSLGFGLEANEKLFF. CDR3 DNA: TGTGTCAGAAGCTTAGGTTTCGGCCTTGAGGCTAATGAAAAACTGTTTTTT.

This clone was picked up a small number of times. CDR3 region: CATTQTGQDVQPQHF. CDR3 sequence (DNA): TGTGCCACGACCCAAACAGGACAGGACGTCCAGCCCCAGCATTTT. The rearrangement links TRBV19 to TRBJ1-5; 7 bases line up with TRBD1. CDR1 and CDR2 (germline): LNHDA, SQIVND (reference sequence). J was trimmed by 7 bases and V by 10 bases; bases with no gene match: 16. CDR3 size: 15 residues.

V and J are TRBV7-9 and TRBJ1-3; the D gene is possibly TRBD1 (6 bases). V was clipped by 1 base and J by 0 bases, with 10 bases between them. The CDR3 has 16 residues. The germline CDR1 and CDR2 sequences are SEHNR and FQNEAQ (reference sequence). CDR3 nucleotides: TGTGCCAGCAGCTTAGGTGGGGGGCTCTCTGGAAACACCATATATTTT. Translation gives CASSLGGGLSGNTIYF. The full variable domain, in which reference TRBV7-9 and TRBJ1-3 provide the parts outside the CDR3, is DTGVSQNPRHKITKRGQNVTFRCDPISEHNRLYWYRQTLGQGPEFLTYFQNEAQLEKSRLLSDRFSAERPKGSFSTLEIQRTEQGDSAMYLCASSLGGGLSGNTIYFGEGSWLTVV.

CDR3 bases: TGTTGTTCGGGCTACATGAACACTGAAGCTTTCTTT. Translation: CCSGYMNTEAFF. The chain is built from TRBV30 and TRBJ1-1; no reliable D call. Germline assignment: CDR1 GTSNPN and CDR2 SVGIG (reference sequence). CDR3 size: 12 residues.